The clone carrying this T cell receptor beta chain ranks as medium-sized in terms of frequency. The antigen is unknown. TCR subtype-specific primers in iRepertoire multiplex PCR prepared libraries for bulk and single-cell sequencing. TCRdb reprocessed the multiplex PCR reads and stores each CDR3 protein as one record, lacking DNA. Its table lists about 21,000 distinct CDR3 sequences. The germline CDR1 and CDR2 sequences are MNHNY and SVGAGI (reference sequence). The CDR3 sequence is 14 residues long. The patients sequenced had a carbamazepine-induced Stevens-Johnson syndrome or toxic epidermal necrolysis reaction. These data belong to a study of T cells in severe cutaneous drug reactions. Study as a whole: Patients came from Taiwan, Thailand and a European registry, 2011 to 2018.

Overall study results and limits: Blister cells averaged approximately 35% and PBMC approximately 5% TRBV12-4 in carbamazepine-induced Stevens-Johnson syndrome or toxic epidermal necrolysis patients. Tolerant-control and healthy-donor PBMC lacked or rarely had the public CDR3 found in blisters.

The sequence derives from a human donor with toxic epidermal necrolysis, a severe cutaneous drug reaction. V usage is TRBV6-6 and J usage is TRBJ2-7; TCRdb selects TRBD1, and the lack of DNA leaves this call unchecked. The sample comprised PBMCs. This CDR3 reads CASTNRQGAEEQYF.